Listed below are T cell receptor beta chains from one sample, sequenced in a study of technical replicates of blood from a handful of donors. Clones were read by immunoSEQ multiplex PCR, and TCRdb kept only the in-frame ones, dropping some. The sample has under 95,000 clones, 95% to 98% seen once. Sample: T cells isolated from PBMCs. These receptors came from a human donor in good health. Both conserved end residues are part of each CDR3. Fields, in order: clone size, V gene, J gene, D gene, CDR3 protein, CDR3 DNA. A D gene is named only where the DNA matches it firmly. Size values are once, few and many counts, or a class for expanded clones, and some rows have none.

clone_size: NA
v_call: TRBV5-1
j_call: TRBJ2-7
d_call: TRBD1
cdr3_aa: CASSLGQGARYEQYF
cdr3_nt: TGCGCCAGCAGCTTGGGACAGGGGGCAAGATACGAGCAGTACTTC

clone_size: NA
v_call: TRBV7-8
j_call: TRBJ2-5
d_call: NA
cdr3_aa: CASRFLGVETQYF
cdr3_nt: TGTGCCAGCAGGTTTCTCGGGGTTGAGACCCAGTACTTC

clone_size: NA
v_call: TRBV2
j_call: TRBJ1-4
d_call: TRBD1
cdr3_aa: CASSEGTGVNEKLFF
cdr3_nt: TGTGCCAGCAGTGAAGGGACAGGAGTTAATGAAAAACTGTTTTTT

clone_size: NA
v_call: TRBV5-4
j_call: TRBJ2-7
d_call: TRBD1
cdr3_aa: CASRGTGYEQYF
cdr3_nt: TGTGCCAGCCGGGGGACAGGCTACGAGCAGTACTTC

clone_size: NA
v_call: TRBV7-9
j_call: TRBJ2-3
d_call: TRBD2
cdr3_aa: CASSSPLGLAGLGDTQYF
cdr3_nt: TGTGCCAGCAGCTCTCCGTTGGGCCTAGCGGGACTAGGGGATACGCAGTATTTT

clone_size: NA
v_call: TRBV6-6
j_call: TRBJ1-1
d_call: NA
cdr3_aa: CASSLQGVNTEAFF
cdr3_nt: TGTGCCAGCAGCCTACAGGGCGTGAACACTGAAGCTTTCTTT

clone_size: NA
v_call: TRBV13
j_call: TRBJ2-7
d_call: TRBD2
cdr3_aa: CASSLRTGGKYEQYF
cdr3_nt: TGTGCCAGCAGCCTCCGTACGGGAGGCAAGTACGAGCAGTACTTC

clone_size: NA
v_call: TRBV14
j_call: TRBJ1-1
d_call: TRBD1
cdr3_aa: CASSLGQDPLF
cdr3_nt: TGTGCCAGCAGCCTAGGACAGGACCCACTGTTT

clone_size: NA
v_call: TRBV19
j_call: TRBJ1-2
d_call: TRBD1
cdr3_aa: CASSMAGGGYTF
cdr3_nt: TGTGCCAGTAGTATGGCAGGGGGTGGCTACACCTTC

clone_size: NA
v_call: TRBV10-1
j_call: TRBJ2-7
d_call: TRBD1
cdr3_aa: CASSGQGRREQYF
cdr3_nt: TGCGCCAGCTCCGGACAGGGCCGAAGGGAGCAGTACTTC

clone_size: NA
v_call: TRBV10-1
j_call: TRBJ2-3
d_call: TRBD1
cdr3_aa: CASSETGAGTDTQYF
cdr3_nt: TGCGCCAGCAGTGAAACAGGGGCCGGCACAGATACGCAGTATTTT

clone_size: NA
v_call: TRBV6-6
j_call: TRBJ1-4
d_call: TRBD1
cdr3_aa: CASRRDRGGEKLFF
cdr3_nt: TGTGCCAGCAGGCGGGACAGGGGAGGTGAAAAACTGTTTTTT

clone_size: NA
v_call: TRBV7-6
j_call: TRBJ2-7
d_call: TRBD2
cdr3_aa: CASSLGLAGSYEQYF
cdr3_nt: TGTGCCAGCAGCTTAGGACTAGCGGGGTCCTACGAGCAGTACTTC

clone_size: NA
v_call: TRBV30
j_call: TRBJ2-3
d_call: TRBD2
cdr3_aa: CAWGGTSGAPTDTQYF
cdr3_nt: TGTGCCTGGGGAGGGACTAGCGGGGCGCCCACAGATACGCAGTATTTT

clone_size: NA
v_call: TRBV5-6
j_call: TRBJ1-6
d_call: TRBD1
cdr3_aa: CASSLGPGQANSPLHF
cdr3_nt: TGTGCCAGCAGCTTGGGGCCGGGACAGGCTAATTCACCCCTCCACTTT

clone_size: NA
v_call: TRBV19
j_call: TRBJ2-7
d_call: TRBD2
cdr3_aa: CASSPRTSGGYEQYF
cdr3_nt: TGTGCCAGTAGTCCCAGGACTAGCGGTGGGTACGAGCAGTACTTC

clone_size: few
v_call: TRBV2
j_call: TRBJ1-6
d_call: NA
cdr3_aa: CASSEEGNSPLHF
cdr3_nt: TGTGCCAGCAGTGAGGAGGGTAATTCACCCCTCCACTTT

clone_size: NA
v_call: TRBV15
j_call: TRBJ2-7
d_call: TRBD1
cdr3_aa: CATSRDRLGTESYEQYF
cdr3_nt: TGTGCCACCAGCAGAGATCGGCTCGGGACAGAGTCCTACGAGCAGTACTTC

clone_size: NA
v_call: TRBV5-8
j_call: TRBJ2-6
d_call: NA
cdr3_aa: CASSSYGSGANVLTF
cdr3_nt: TGTGCCAGCAGCTCCTACGGCTCTGGGGCCAACGTCCTGACTTTC

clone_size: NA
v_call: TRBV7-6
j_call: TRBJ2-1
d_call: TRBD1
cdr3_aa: CASSSRGGKNEQFF
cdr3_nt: TGTGCCAGCAGCTCACGAGGGGGCAAGAATGAGCAGTTCTTC

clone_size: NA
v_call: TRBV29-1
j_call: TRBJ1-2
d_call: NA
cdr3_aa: CSVDTGYYGYTF
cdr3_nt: TGCAGCGTGGACACAGGGTATTATGGCTACACCTTC

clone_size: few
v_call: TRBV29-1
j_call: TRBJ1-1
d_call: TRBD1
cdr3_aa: CSADRGKSEAFF
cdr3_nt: TGCAGCGCTGACAGGGGGAAGTCTGAAGCTTTCTTT

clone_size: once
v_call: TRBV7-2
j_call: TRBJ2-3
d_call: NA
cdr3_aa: CASSPSAVTDTQYF
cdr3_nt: TGTGCCAGCAGCCCCTCAGCGGTCACAGATACGCAGTATTTT

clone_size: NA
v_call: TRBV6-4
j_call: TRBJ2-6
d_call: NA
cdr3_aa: CASSEASGANVLTF
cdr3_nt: TGTGCCAGCTCTGAGGCCTCTGGGGCCAACGTCCTGACCTTC

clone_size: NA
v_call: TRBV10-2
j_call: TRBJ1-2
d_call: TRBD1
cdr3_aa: CASTDRADYGYTF
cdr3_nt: TGCGCCAGCACGGACAGGGCGGACTATGGCTACACCTTC

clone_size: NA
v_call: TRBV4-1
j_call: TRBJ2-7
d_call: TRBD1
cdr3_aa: CASSRTGTDYEQYF
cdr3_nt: TGCGCCAGCAGCCGAACCGGGACAGACTACGAGCAGTACTTC

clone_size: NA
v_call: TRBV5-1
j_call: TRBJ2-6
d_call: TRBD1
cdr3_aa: CASSWGTGAGANVLTF
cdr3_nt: TGCGCCAGCAGCTGGGGCACAGGGGCTGGGGCCAACGTCCTGACTTTC

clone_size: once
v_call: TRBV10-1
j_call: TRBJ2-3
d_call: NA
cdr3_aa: CASSGNRGTDTQYF
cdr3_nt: TGCGCCAGCAGTGGTAACAGGGGCACAGATACGCAGTATTTT

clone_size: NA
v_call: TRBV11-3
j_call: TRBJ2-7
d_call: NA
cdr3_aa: CASSLEGRSYEQYF
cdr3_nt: TGTGCCAGCAGCTTAGAGGGGAGGTCTTACGAGCAGTACTTC

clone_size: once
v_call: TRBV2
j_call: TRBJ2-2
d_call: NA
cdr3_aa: CASTPGGRTNTGELFF
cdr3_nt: TGTGCCAGCACCCCAGGGGGGCGAACGAACACCGGGGAGCTGTTTTTT

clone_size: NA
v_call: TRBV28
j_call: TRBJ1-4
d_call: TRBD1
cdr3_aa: CASSSGQGDEKLFF
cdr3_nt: TGTGCCAGCAGTTCCGGACAGGGCGATGAAAAACTGTTTTTT

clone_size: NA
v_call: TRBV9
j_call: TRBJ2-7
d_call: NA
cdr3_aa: CASSVGSGGRYEQYF
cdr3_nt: TGTGCCAGCAGCGTAGGTTCAGGGGGGCGCTACGAGCAGTACTTC

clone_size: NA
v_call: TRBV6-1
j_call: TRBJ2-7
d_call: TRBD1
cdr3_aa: CASSEGPGTVEYEQYF
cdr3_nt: TGTGCCAGCAGTGAAGGTCCCGGGACAGTCGAGTACGAGCAGTACTTC

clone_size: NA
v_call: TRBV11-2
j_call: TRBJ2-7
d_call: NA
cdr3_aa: CASSLDSVRRISYEQYF
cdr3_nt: TGTGCCAGCAGCTTAGACTCTGTTAGAAGAATCTCCTACGAGCAGTACTTC

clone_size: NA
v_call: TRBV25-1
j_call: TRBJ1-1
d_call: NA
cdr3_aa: CASSEPVLGTEAFF
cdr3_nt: TGTGCCAGCAGTGAACCCGTACTCGGCACTGAAGCTTTCTTT

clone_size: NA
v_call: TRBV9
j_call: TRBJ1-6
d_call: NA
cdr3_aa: CASSVGLPSSYNSPLHF
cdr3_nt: TGTGCCAGCAGCGTAGGCTTGCCGAGCTCCTATAATTCACCCCTCCACTTT